The 5 T cell receptor beta chains below come from one sample, sequenced in a study of blood T cell repertoires in COVID-19. Method: immunoSEQ multiplex PCR; TCRdb's copy keeps in-frame clones and lacks some. The sample gives hundreds of thousands of clones, roughly 90% of which show up once; roughly 1.2% is in the top ten. Sample: peripheral blood. These receptors were collected from a man between 35 and 55 years old with acute or convalescent COVID-19.

This chain uses TRBV30 with TRBJ2-2; 8 bases match TRBD1. Germline CDR1 is GTSNPN and CDR2 is SVGIG (reference sequence). V shed 2 bases, J shed 5 bases, and the junction held 4 bases outside the gene matches. The CDR3 has 14 amino acids. The CDR3 region has the DNA TGTGCCTGGAGTAACACAGGGGGGACCGGGGAGCTGTTTTTT. Translation: CAWSNTGGTGELFF.

This chain links TRBV4-2 with TRBJ2-7; 10 bases line up with TRBD2. Germline trimming cut 0 bases from V and 7 bases from J; bases unmatched to any gene: 9. Per germline, CDR1 LGHNA and CDR2 YNFKEQ. The CDR3 has 16 amino acids. The CDR3 loop is CASSQEPAGGPREQYF. CDR3 bases: TGTGCCAGCAGCCAAGAACCAGCGGGGGGGCCCCGGGAGCAGTACTTC.

The chain carries TRBV4-1 and TRBJ2-1; TRBD1 might be the D (6 bases). Between the trimmed V and J ends, which lost 6 bases and 3 bases, there was a span of 21 bases. Germline-derived CDR1 and CDR2 are MGHRA and YSYEKL. CDR3 length: 17 amino acids. The CDR3 coding sequence is TGCGCCAGCAGACGCCCCGGACAGCCATTGCTCTACAATGAGCAGTTCTTC. As protein: CASRRPGQPLLYNEQFF.

The V and J genes are TRBV27 and TRBJ2-7; 8 bases fit TRBD1. CDR3 length equals 14 residues. J gave up 6 bases and V 5 bases, and 9 bases lay outside the gene matches. Germline CDR1 reads MNHEY; CDR2 reads SMNVEV (reference sequence). Written as DNA, the CDR3 is TGTGCCAGCAGTACAAACAGGGGGACGATCGAGCAGTACTTC. Encoded protein: CASSTNRGTIEQYF.

The J gene is TRBJ1-1, the V gene TRBV7-2, with 7 bases lining up with TRBD1. The germline gives CDR1 SGHTA, CDR2 FQGNSA. The CDR3 has 17 amino acids. Trimming took 1 base from V and 1 from J; bases not matched to a gene: 9. CDR3: CASSLGRDSYQNTEAFF. The CDR3 nucleotides are TGTGCCAGCAGCTTAGGGCGGGACAGCTATCAGAACACTGAAGCTTTCTTT.